These 18 T cell receptor beta chains were sequenced from one sample in a study of T cell changes during pregnancy in multiple sclerosis (dated by TCRdb to the late 2010s). The library was obtained by the immunoSEQ multiplex PCR assay. In TCRdb, the immuneACCESS table is reduced to in-frame sequences with V and J assigned. These tables do not hold every clone; where another copy was compared, an unresolved V gene accounts for under half, and the others remain unexplained. In all, the sample holds more than 60,000 clones, and approximately 89% of those were seen once. The top ten clones comprise under 1.5% of the sample. The specimen comprised peripheral blood, sampled in the second trimester of pregnancy. The receptor source for this set is a female donor with multiple sclerosis, enrolled in a pregnancy study.

The chain couples TRBV10-3 to TRBJ2-5, with 7 bases fitting TRBD1. The J call is doubtful: the DNA matches TRBJ2-7 better. The CDR3 sequence is 14 residues long. Germline V lookup: CDR1 ENHRY, CDR2 SYGVKD. Here the CDR3 reads CAISSDRISYEQYF. DNA of the CDR3: TGTGCCATCAGTTCGGACAGGATCTCCTACGAGCAGTACTTC.

The J gene is TRBJ1-3, the V gene TRBV6-7; the match to TRBD1 covers 7 bases. TRBV6-7 is assigned to the ORF class and has an uncertain function. V lost 6 bases, J lost 3 bases, and 8 bases stayed unmatched. The CDR3 contains 15 residues. The CDR3 DNA is TGTGCCAGCAGGCGACAGGGTTGGGATGGAAACACCATATATTTT. Protein product: CASRRQGWDGNTIYF.

The V call is TRBV14, the J call TRBJ1-1; 9 positions match TRBD1. V gave up 5 bases and J gave up 2 bases; unmatched junction bases: 6. CDR1 is SGHDN, CDR2 FVKESK, per germline. CDR3 length: 15 amino acids. CDR3 sequence reads: CASSSITGGNTEAFF. The DNA for the CDR3 is TGTGCCAGCAGCTCAATTACAGGGGGCAACACTGAAGCTTTCTTT.

The chain recombines TRBV7-9 with TRBJ1-5; D gene uncertain. Per the germline V gene, CDR1 is SEHNR and CDR2 is FQNEAQ (reference sequence). The CDR3 loop spans 13 amino acids. V lost 3 bases and J lost 4, with 7 bases in between. The CDR3 here is CASSLNKNQPQHF. CDR3 bases: TGTGCCAGCAGCTTGAACAAGAATCAGCCCCAGCATTTT.

The CDR3 here is CASSANDRGDNYGYTF. CDR3 bases: TGTGCCAGCAGCGCCAATGACAGGGGAGATAACTATGGCTACACCTTC. The rearrangement uses TRBV21-1 and TRBJ1-2; the DNA was not used to check the table's D call, TRBD1. TRBV21-1 is an annotated pseudogene. The CDR3 has 16 residues.

This chain joins TRBV5-6 and TRBJ2-5, with D maybe TRBD2 (7 bases). The CDR3 is 14 amino acids. V shed 2 bases and J shed 5 bases, with 13 bases lying between them. Germline V gene data show CDR1 as SGHDT and CDR2 as YYEEEE. In DNA, the CDR3 is TGTGCCAGCAGCTTCGGCGGGGGCCTCGAGACCCAGTACTTC. Encoded protein: CASSFGGGLETQYF. The full variable domain, in which reference TRBV5-6 and TRBJ2-5 provide the parts outside the CDR3, is DAGVTQSPTHLIKTRGQQVTLRCSPKSGHDTVSWYQQALGQGPQFIFQYYEEEERQRGNFPDRFSGHQFPNYSSELNVNALLLGDSALYLCASSFGGGLETQYFGPGTRLLVL.

The gene calls are TRBV10-2 and TRBJ1-1; TRBD1 agrees at 8 bases. Germline-derived CDR1 and CDR2 are WSHSY and SAAADI. V was pared by 5 bases and J by 4 bases, with 6 bases of the junction left unmatched. CDR3 length: 14 amino acids. DNA for the CDR3: TGCGCCAGCAGTCTGTCGACAGGGGTCACTGAAGCTTTCTTT. This codes for CASSLSTGVTEAFF.

The V gene is TRBV6-1, the J gene TRBJ1-2; 7 bases are a match to TRBD1. The CDR3 has 14 amino acids. Trimming cost V 6 bases and J 6 bases; bases outside gene matches: 10. CDR1 is MNHNS and CDR2 is SASEGT in the germline V gene. CDR3 loop: CASSPTGNLHGYTF. The CDR3 nucleotides read TGTGCCAGCAGCCCGACAGGGAATCTACATGGCTACACCTTC.

The J gene is TRBJ1-1, the V gene TRBV10-3; D not resolved. The CDR3 spans 12 residues. Trimming removed 9 bases from V and 1 base from J, with 9 bases in between. Germline lookup yields CDR1 ENHRY and CDR2 SYGVKD. CDR3 in amino acids: CAIGQENTEAFF. Here the CDR3 DNA reads TGTGCCATTGGCCAGGAGAACACTGAAGCTTTCTTT.

The CDR3 DNA sequence: TGCGCCAGCAGCTTGGCAGGGCTCACTGAAGCTTTCTTT. Protein sequence: CASSLAGLTEAFF. The gene calls are TRBV5-1 and TRBJ1-1; a possible D gene is TRBD1 (5 bases). Germline CDR1 is SGHRS and CDR2 is YFSETQ. Between the trimmed V and J ends, which lost 0 bases and 4 bases, there was a span of 7 bases. CDR3 size: 13 residues.

Here the CDR3 DNA reads TGTGCCTGGAGTGTATCTGGCACAGATACGCAGTATTTT. Its translation is CAWSVSGTDTQYF. This chain uses TRBV30 with TRBJ2-3, with no clear D. Germline assignment: CDR1 GTSNPN and CDR2 SVGIG (reference sequence). The CDR3 totals 13 residues. Trimming shortened V by 0 bases and J by 1 base, and 5 bases separated the two germline ends.

The chain uses TRBV19 and TRBJ2-1, with 8 nucleotides matching TRBD2. V was clipped by 5 bases and J by 7 bases; unmatched bases: 7. Germline V gives CDR1 LNHDA, CDR2 SQIVND (reference sequence). The CDR3 extends over 14 amino acids. CDR3 amino acids: CASSLQTSVNEQFF. The CDR3 coding sequence is TGTGCCAGTAGTTTGCAGACTAGCGTGAATGAGCAGTTCTTC.

J is TRBJ2-7 and V is TRBV2; 11 positions agree with TRBD1. CDR1 is SNHLY and CDR2 is FYNNEI in the germline V gene. The CDR3 has 16 amino acids. CDR3 region: CAALGGGTGGTYEQYF. DNA for the CDR3: TGTGCAGCGTTGGGAGGAGGGACAGGGGGGACCTACGAGCAGTACTTC.

The chain links TRBV28 to TRBJ1-2; 7 nucleotides agree with TRBD1. The CDR3 loop spans 13 amino acids. Germline V gives CDR1 MDHEN, CDR2 SYDVKM. Germline trimming cut 5 bases from V and 3 bases from J; bases unmatched to any gene: 3. CDR3 sequence: CASSRQGYYGYTF. CDR3 coding DNA: TGTGCCAGCAGTAGACAGGGTTACTATGGCTACACCTTC.

This chain joins TRBV5-1 and TRBJ2-2; D unresolved. Trimming left V 3 bases short and J 1 base short, with 4 bases between. This CDR3 comprises 13 residues. The V gene's germline CDR1 is SGHRS and CDR2 YFSETQ. The CDR3, as DNA: TGCGCCAGCAGCTCCGGGAACACCGGGGAGCTGTTTTTT. Translating it yields CASSSGNTGELFF. Using reference TRBV5-1 and TRBJ2-2 for the parts outside the CDR3, the full variable domain is KAGVTQTPRYLIKTRGQQVTLSCSPISGHRSVSWYQQTPGQGLQFLFEYFSETQRNKGNFPGRFSGRQFSNSRSEMNVSTLELGDSALYLCASSSGNTGELFFGEGSRLTVL.

The V and J genes are TRBV7-9 and TRBJ1-2; D gene ambiguous. Germline CDR1 is SEHNR and CDR2 is FQNEAQ (reference sequence). V shed 1 base and J shed 5 bases, with 5 bases lying between them. The CDR3 is made up of 12 amino acids. Written as DNA, the CDR3 is TGTGCCAGCAGCTTAGGTCTTTATGGCTACACCTTC. Translated: CASSLGLYGYTF.

The V gene is TRBV6-5, the J gene TRBJ2-7, with 8 bases aligning to TRBD1. The CDR3 sequence is 14 residues long. In germline, CDR1 is MNHEY, CDR2 SVGAGI. Trimming at V came to 2 bases and at J to 2 bases, leaving 2 bases not matched to a gene. The CDR3: CASSYGQGTYEQYF. Here the CDR3 DNA reads TGTGCCAGCAGTTACGGACAGGGCACCTACGAGCAGTACTTC.

This chain joins TRBV7-8 and TRBJ2-1; 14 bases line up with TRBD2. In germline, CDR1 is SGHVS, CDR2 FQNEAQ. V trimming: 5 bases; J trimming: 13 bases; junction bases outside the gene matches: 7. The CDR3 runs to 14 residues. Here the CDR3 reads CASSPGTSGSSQFF. The CDR3 nucleotides read TGTGCCAGCAGCCCCGGGACTAGCGGGAGTTCCCAGTTCTTC.